A single sample is the source of the 6 T cell receptor beta chains below, sequenced in a study of blood T cell repertoires in COVID-19. TCRdb's copy holds only in-frame clones and misses some; the assay was immunoSEQ multiplex PCR. The data contain approximately 230,000 clones, about 89% of them seen just once; the ten biggest clones take up 4.1%. Material: PBMCs or T cells enriched from blood (not recorded which). These receptors were collected from a woman in her twenties or thirties who had recovered from COVID-19.

This clone was seen a single time. The V gene is TRBV6-5, the J gene TRBJ1-2, with 10 bases that match TRBD1. The CDR3 consists of 14 residues. V was pared by 5 bases and J by 4 bases, with 4 bases of the junction left unmatched. CDR1 is MNHEY and CDR2 is SVGAGI in the germline V gene. The CDR3 sequence is CASSKTGGGYGYTF. CDR3 in DNA: TGTGCCAGCAGTAAGACAGGGGGCGGCTATGGCTACACCTTC.

V and J are TRBV7-9 and TRBJ1-5; a possible D gene is TRBD1 (6 bases). Germline V CDR1 and CDR2: SEHNR, FQNEAQ (reference sequence). This CDR3 region has 14 residues. V was cut by 3 bases and J by 3 bases, with 9 bases left in between. The CDR3 spells CASSLAGDNQPQHF. The CDR3 coding sequence is TGTGCCAGCAGCTTGGCAGGGGACAATCAGCCCCAGCATTTT.

The chain is built from TRBV3-1 (or the pseudogene TRBV3-2) and TRBJ1-2, with 8 bases matching TRBD1. This CDR3 spans 15 amino acids. After removal of 0 bases from V and 8 bases from J, the junction contained 8 bases not matched to a gene. Germline lookup yields CDR1 LGHDT and CDR2 YNNKEL (reference sequence). CDR3 amino acids: CASSQEWQGAQGYTF. For the CDR3, the DNA is TGTGCCAGCAGCCAAGAGTGGCAGGGGGCTCAAGGCTACACCTTC.

The J gene is TRBJ1-1, the V gene TRBV27, with D tentatively TRBD1 (6 bases). The germline V gene encodes CDR1 MNHEY and CDR2 SMNVEV (reference sequence). The V gene lost 4 bases and the J gene lost 0 bases, with 9 bases spanning the gap. The length of the CDR3 is 14 residues. CDR3 DNA: TGTGCCAGCAGTTGGCAGGGGATGAACACTGAAGCTTTCTTT. This codes for CASSWQGMNTEAFF.

The chain is built from TRBV6-5 and TRBJ2-1; TRBD2 matches at 7 bases. Germline V gene sequence: CDR1 MNHEY, CDR2 SVGAGI. The CDR3 is 14 residues long. The junction had 7 bases not matched to a gene; V was cut back by 6 bases and J by 5 bases. The CDR3 protein is CASRASGTNNEQFF. The CDR3 DNA is TGTGCCAGCAGGGCTAGCGGAACTAACAATGAGCAGTTCTTC.

The chain carries TRBV11-2 and TRBJ2-4; tentatively, D is TRBD2 (5 bases). V lost 5 bases, J lost 6 bases, and 11 bases lay in between. The CDR3 totals 13 residues. Per germline, CDR1 SGHAT and CDR2 FQNNGV. CDR3 in DNA: TGTGCCAGCAGCCACGGAGGATTAAACATTCAGTACTTC. Translated, it gives CASSHGGLNIQYF.